These T cell receptor beta chains were read from a single sample in a study of response to subunit inactivated influenza vaccine. Via MiXCR, TCRdb re-called the RT-PCR reads, giving one row per CDR3 protein. The table includes 500,000 to 550,000 distinct CDR3 sequences, 20% to 25% detected once. The same data also contributed to another study, on T cells expressing NK-cell markers.

The source material was CD4+ T cells sorted from PBMCs, sampled 11 to 12 days after vaccination. The receptors come from a man aged 45-65 years who received an inactivated influenza vaccine. The CDR3 runs from the conserved cysteine through the conserved F or W. D genes are given only for firm matches. A row's size may be missing; if present it is once, few, many or a size class.

clone_size j_call d_call cdr3_length v_call cdr3_aa cdr3_nt
NA TRBJ2-7 NA 15 TRBV4-3 CASSQNRGADNEQYF TGCGCCAGCAGCCAAAATCGCGGGGCCGATAACGAGCAGTACTTC
few TRBJ2-3 NA 16 TRBV7-9 CASSPRGGIRPDTQYF TGTGCCAGCAGCCCCCGAGGCGGGATTAGGCCAGATACGCAGTATTTT
few TRBJ2-3 NA 14 TRBV7-2 CASSWTTSQDTQYF TGTGCCAGCAGCTGGACTACCAGTCAGGATACGCAGTATTTT
NA TRBJ1-6 NA 14 TRBV18 CASSPREGNSPLHF TGTGCCAGCTCACCCCGGGAGGGTAATTCACCCCTCCACTTT
NA TRBJ2-7 NA 15 TRBV4-2 CASSQEGSEAYEQYF TGTGCCAGCAGCCAAGAAGGTTCGGAAGCCTACGAGCAGTACTTC
few TRBJ2-1 TRBD1 14 TRBV29-1 CSVALRTGGNEQFF TGCAGCGTTGCCTTGAGGACAGGGGGCAATGAGCAGTTCTTC
NA TRBJ2-3 TRBD2 21 TRBV4-1 CASSQGPQRGNRSPSTDTQYF TGCGCCAGCAGCCAAGGCCCCCAGCGGGGGAACCGATCCCCTAGCACAGATACGCAGTATTTT
few TRBJ1-1 TRBD1 14 TRBV5-1 CASSLRTGGTEAFF TGCGCCAGCAGCTTGCGGACAGGGGGCACTGAAGCTTTCTTT
NA TRBJ2-7 TRBD1 13 TRBV6-2/TRBV6-3 CASSYGTGVEQYF TGTGCCAGCAGTTACGGGACAGGGGTCGAGCAGTACTTC
many TRBJ2-2 NA 13 TRBV11-2 CASSLDRAGELFF TGTGCCAGCAGCTTAGATCGTGCGGGGGAGCTGTTTTTT
NA TRBJ2-5 TRBD1 16 TRBV6-2/TRBV6-3 CASSSMTGGPQETQYF TGTGCCAGCAGTTCCATGACAGGGGGACCCCAAGAGACCCAGTACTTC
NA TRBJ2-3 NA 12 TRBV20-1 CSARSSADTQYF TGCAGTGCTAGGTCCTCTGCAGATACGCAGTATTTT
many TRBJ2-7 NA 14 TRBV7-2 CASSFQENSYEQYF TGTGCCAGCAGCTTCCAGGAGAACTCCTACGAGCAGTACTTC
NA TRBJ2-1 NA 14 TRBV7-2 CASSFPTRGDEQFF TGTGCCAGCAGCTTCCCGACGAGGGGTGATGAGCAGTTCTTC
NA TRBJ2-5 TRBD2 15 TRBV14 CASSRLGSGSETQYF TGTGCCAGCAGCCGGTTAGGTAGCGGGAGTGAGACCCAGTACTTC
NA TRBJ2-6 NA 17 TRBV12-3/TRBV12-4 CASSFLGFGSGANVLTF TGTGCCAGCAGTTTCTTAGGCTTCGGCTCTGGGGCCAACGTCCTGACTTTC
NA TRBJ2-2 NA 17 TRBV12-1 CASSPGLAGGPCLELFF TGTGCCAGCAGCCCCGGACTAGCGGGGGGCCCGTGCCTAGAGCTGTTTTTT
NA TRBJ2-7 NA 14 TRBV2 CASRLPDSSYEQYF TGTGCCAGCAGACTCCCCGACAGCTCCTACGAGCAGTACTTC
NA TRBJ1-4 NA 14 TRBV20-1 CSARDSRGDEKLFF TGCAGTGCTAGAGATTCCAGGGGAGACGAAAAACTGTTTTTT
NA TRBJ2-1 NA 18 TRBV10-1 CASSESPRRGGRWNEQFF TGCGCCAGCAGTGAGTCTCCCCGGAGGGGGGGCCGATGGAATGAGCAGTTCTTC
few TRBJ2-7 NA 15 TRBV11-2 CASSLAGTVTYEQYF TGTGCCAGCAGCTTAGCCGGGACGGTCACCTACGAGCAGTACTTC
NA TRBJ2-5 TRBD2 17 TRBV4-3 CASSQRFPGLAGETQYF TGCGCCAGCAGCCAGAGGTTCCCGGGACTAGCGGGAGAGACCCAGTACTTC
NA TRBJ2-3 TRBD2 13 TRBV9 CASSRAGADTQYF TGTGCCAGCAGCAGAGCGGGAGCAGATACGCAGTATTTT
NA TRBJ2-1 TRBD2 12 TRBV9 CASSERENEQFF TGTGCCAGCAGCGAGCGGGAGAATGAGCAGTTCTTC
few TRBJ2-1 TRBD1 17 TRBV7-9 CASSRLETGGERNEQFF TGTGCCAGCAGCAGGCTAGAGACAGGGGGCGAGAGAAATGAGCAGTTCTTC
NA TRBJ2-7 TRBD1 13 TRBV7-3 CASSKTGSGEQYF TGTGCCAGCAGCAAGACAGGGTCGGGCGAGCAGTACTTC
few TRBJ2-1 NA 15 TRBV11-3 CASSFGGGSPNKQFF TGTGCCAGCAGCTTCGGTGGGGGCTCCCCTAATAAGCAGTTCTTC
many TRBJ2-7 NA 14 TRBV29-1 CSVSNVGGGYEQYF TGCAGCGTCTCCAATGTGGGGGGTGGCTACGAGCAGTACTTC
NA TRBJ2-7 NA 13 TRBV7-9 CASILTPSYEQYF TGTGCCAGCATACTGACTCCTTCCTACGAGCAGTACTTC
few TRBJ2-2 NA 14 TRBV28 CASSSTGSTGELFF TGTGCCAGCAGTTCAACAGGGTCGACCGGGGAGCTGTTTTTT
NA TRBJ2-3 NA 14 TRBV7-9 CASSRVGNTDTQYF TGTGCCAGCAGCCGTGTGGGGAACACAGATACGCAGTATTTT
NA TRBJ2-1 TRBD2 16 TRBV20-1 CSAATLAGGPYNEQFF TGCAGTGCTGCGACATTAGCGGGGGGGCCCTACAATGAGCAGTTCTTC
NA TRBJ1-6 TRBD1 16 TRBV6-1 CASRKPGQGSNSPLHF TGTGCCAGCAGAAAACCGGGACAGGGAAGCAATTCACCCCTCCACTTT
few TRBJ2-5 TRBD1 13 TRBV20-1 CSADRGSSETQYF TGCAGTGCTGACAGGGGTTCTAGTGAGACCCAGTACTTC
few TRBJ2-7 NA 13 TRBV5-1 CASSLPIRDEQYF TGCGCCAGCAGCTTGCCGATACGGGACGAGCAGTACTTC
few TRBJ2-7 TRBD1 15 TRBV7-9 CASSKGTGSSYEQYF TGTGCCAGCAGCAAAGGGACAGGGAGCTCCTACGAGCAGTACTTC
NA TRBJ2-1 TRBD1 14 TRBV5-1 CASSATGVMHEQFF TGCGCCAGCAGCGCCACAGGGGTCATGCACGAGCAGTTCTTC
NA TRBJ2-3 NA 16 TRBV20-1 CSASRAGGGRTDTQYF TGCAGTGCTAGCAGGGCTGGCGGTGGTCGCACAGATACGCAGTATTTT
few TRBJ1-1 TRBD1 10 TRBV6-6 CASRDREAFF TGTGCCAGCAGGGACAGGGAGGCTTTCTTT
few TRBJ2-5 TRBD1 13 TRBV28 CASRGQGLETQYF TGTGCCAGCAGGGGACAGGGATTAGAGACCCAGTACTTC
many TRBJ1-1 NA 13 TRBV20-1 CSARDSRVGEAFF TGCAGTGCTAGAGATAGCAGGGTCGGTGAAGCTTTCTTT
few TRBJ1-5 NA 13 TRBV20-1 CSPSSVSNQPQHF TGCAGCCCCTCTTCGGTTAGCAATCAGCCCCAGCATTTT
NA TRBJ2-7 TRBD2 15 TRBV20-1 CSASAFGTSLRTGLF TGCAGTGCTAGTGCCTTCGGGACTAGCCTCAGAACCGGGCTTTTC
NA TRBJ2-5 NA 16 TRBV6-1 CASRRSRTLTVETQYF TGTGCCAGCAGACGTTCGCGAACTTTAACGGTAGAGACCCAGTACTTC
NA TRBJ2-5 TRBD1 14 TRBV27 CASSQDRGRETQYF TGTGCCAGCAGCCAGGACAGGGGGCGAGAGACCCAGTACTTC
many TRBJ2-1 TRBD2 15 TRBV27 CASSLYSGRNNEQFF TGTGCCAGCAGTTTATATAGCGGGAGGAACAATGAGCAGTTCTTC
NA TRBJ2-4 TRBD2 16 TRBV18 CASSPLAGGPGDIQYF TGTGCCAGCTCACCGCTAGCGGGGGGACCGGGAGACATTCAGTACTTC